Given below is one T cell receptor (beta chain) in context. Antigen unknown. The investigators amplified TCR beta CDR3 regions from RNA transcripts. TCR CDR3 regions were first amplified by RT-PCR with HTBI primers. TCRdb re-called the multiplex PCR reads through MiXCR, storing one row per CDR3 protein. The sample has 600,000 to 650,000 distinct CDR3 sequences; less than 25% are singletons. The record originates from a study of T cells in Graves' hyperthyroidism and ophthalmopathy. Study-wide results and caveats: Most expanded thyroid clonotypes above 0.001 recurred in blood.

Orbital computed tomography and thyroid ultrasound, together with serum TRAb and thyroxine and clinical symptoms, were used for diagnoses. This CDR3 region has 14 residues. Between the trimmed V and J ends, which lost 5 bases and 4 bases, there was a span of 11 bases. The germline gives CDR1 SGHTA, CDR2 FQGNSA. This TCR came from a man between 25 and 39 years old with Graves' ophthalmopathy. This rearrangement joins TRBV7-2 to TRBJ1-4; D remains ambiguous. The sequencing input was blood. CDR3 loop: CASSPAGVNEKLFF. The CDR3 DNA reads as TGTGCCAGCAGCCCGGCGGGAGTTAATGAAAAACTGTTTTTT.